These T cell receptor beta chains were read from a single sample in a study of graft-versus-host responses after intestinal transplantation. The repertoire was sequenced with immunoSEQ multiplex PCR; TCRdb's copy has only in-frame clones and lacks some. The data show 84,000 or so clones, more than 75% seen once. These TCRs are of unknown antigen specificity. This specimen consisted of unstimulated CD8+ T cells sorted from spleen or lymph node cells, obtained before transplant. The receptors shown here come from a human donor who was the organ donor for an intestinal transplant. Both conserved end residues are part of each CDR3. The order of the fields is J gene, clone size, V gene, D gene, CDR3 protein, CDR3 DNA. A D gene is named only where the DNA matches it firmly. Size values are once, few and many counts, or a class for expanded clones, and some rows have none.

TRBJ2-7,.,TRBV18,TRBD1,CASSTGQGSLYEQYF,TGTGCCAGCTCAACCGGACAGGGGTCGCTCTACGAGCAGTACTTC
TRBJ2-2,few,TRBV15,.,CATSRVPAPTGELFF,TGTGCCACCAGCAGAGTCCCCGCCCCAACCGGGGAGCTGTTTTTT
TRBJ2-1,.,TRBV28,.,CASSFLGLENNEQFF,TGTGCCAGCAGTTTTCTAGGCCTAGAGAACAATGAGCAGTTCTTC
TRBJ2-3,.,TRBV7-6,.,CASSFTGTDTQYF,TGTGCCAGCAGCTTTACAGGCACAGATACGCAGTATTTT
TRBJ2-7,.,TRBV10-2,.,CASSLFGEASYEQYF,TGCGCCAGCAGTCTGTTCGGGGAAGCGTCCTACGAGCAGTACTTC
TRBJ2-5,few,TRBV6-4,TRBD2,CASSDTSGGQETQYF,TGTGCCAGCAGTGACACTAGCGGGGGGCAAGAGACCCAGTACTTC
TRBJ2-3,.,TRBV19,.,CASSIRPGTDTQYF,TGTGCCAGTAGTATAAGACCGGGCACAGATACGCAGTATTTT
TRBJ2-7,.,TRBV6-5,.,CASSYSSAYEQYF,TGTGCCAGCAGTTACTCCTCGGCCTACGAGCAGTACTTC
TRBJ1-1,.,TRBV7-9,TRBD1,CASSYPDRGGRTTEAFF,TGTGCCAGCAGTTACCCCGACAGGGGTGGGAGAACAACTGAAGCTTTCTTT
TRBJ2-7,.,TRBV14,.,CASSQGSGAFYEQYF,TGTGCCAGCAGCCAAGGAAGCGGAGCATTCTACGAGCAGTACTTC
TRBJ2-1,.,TRBV4-1,.,CASSQALGTRAYNEQFF,TGCGCCAGCAGCCAAGCCCTAGGGACGAGAGCCTACAATGAGCAGTTCTTC
TRBJ1-2,.,TRBV4-1,TRBD1,CASSPGTGTWDGYTF,TGCGCCAGCAGCCCGGGGACAGGAACTTGGGATGGCTACACCTTC
TRBJ2-7,.,TRBV27,.,CASSSGRHEQYF,TGTGCCAGCTCCTCTGGCCGGCACGAGCAGTACTTC
TRBJ2-5,.,TRBV27,TRBD1,CASTGTDRAETQYF,TGTGCCAGCACCGGGACGGACAGGGCAGAGACCCAGTACTTC
TRBJ2-5,.,TRBV5-1,.,CASSLEGGETQYF,TGCGCCAGCAGCTTGGAGGGGGGAGAGACCCAGTACTTC
TRBJ2-7,.,TRBV6-5,.,CASSGGDSFYEQYF,TGTGCCAGCAGTGGGGGGGACAGTTTCTACGAGCAGTACTTC
TRBJ2-7,.,TRBV6-5,.,CASAQGGEQYF,TGTGCCAGCGCCCAAGGGGGGGAGCAGTACTTC
TRBJ2-1,.,TRBV27,.,CASRGLADYNEQFF,TGTGCCAGCAGGGGGTTAGCGGATTACAATGAGCAGTTCTTC
TRBJ2-3,once,TRBV4-2,.,CASSRLSRGAFTDTQYF,TGTGCCAGCAGCCGCCTATCACGGGGGGCCTTCACAGATACGCAGTATTTT
TRBJ1-2,.,TRBV5-1,.,CASRPWGNRAGGYTF,TGCGCCAGCAGACCCTGGGGGAACAGGGCCGGTGGCTACACCTTC
TRBJ1-2,once,TRBV9,.,CASSVVGGVGYTF,TGTGCCAGCAGCGTAGTTGGGGGCGTGGGCTACACCTTC
TRBJ1-1,.,TRBV25-1,.,CASSELVEAFF,TGTGCCAGCAGTGAATTGGTGGAAGCTTTCTTT
TRBJ1-2,.,TRBV11-1,.,CASSSFEGGPLLPSF,TGTGCCAGCAGCTCTTTCGAGGGCGGCCCCCTCCTGCCGTCCTTC
TRBJ1-2,.,TRBV18,TRBD1,CASSPTGTGLDGYTF,TGTGCCAGCTCACCCACCGGGACAGGGTTGGATGGCTACACCTTC
TRBJ2-2,.,TRBV11-2,TRBD2,CASSSRGLAGGPNTGELFF,TGTGCCAGCAGCTCCAGAGGGCTAGCGGGGGGTCCGAACACCGGGGAGCTGTTTTTT
TRBJ1-5,.,TRBV10-2,TRBD1,CASSEVGRGHQPQHF,TGCGCCAGCAGTGAGGTAGGCAGGGGGCATCAGCCCCAGCATTTT
TRBJ2-3,.,TRBV11-2,.,CASRYRVSTDTQYF,TGTGCCAGCAGGTACAGGGTATCGACAGATACGCAGTATTTT
TRBJ2-3,.,TRBV7-9,.,CASSSPLYF,TGTGCCAGCAGCTCCCCTCTGTATTTT
TRBJ2-7,medium-sized,TRBV6-1,TRBD1,CASRGTGGYEQYF,TGTGCCAGCAGGGGGACAGGGGGCTACGAGCAGTACTTC
TRBJ2-7,.,TRBV19,.,CASLGSPTYEQYF,TGTGCCAGTTTGGGCAGCCCGACCTACGAGCAGTACTTC
TRBJ2-3,.,TRBV28,.,CASSPNHGDIYTDTQYF,TGTGCCAGCAGCCCTAATCACGGGGACATATACACAGATACGCAGTATTTT
TRBJ1-6,medium-sized,TRBV6-1,.,CASSELAGEAGSYNSPLHF,TGTGCCAGCAGTGAACTTGCGGGGGAGGCAGGGTCCTATAATTCACCCCTCCACTTT
TRBJ2-7,.,TRBV5-8,.,CASSLWAGPYEQYF,TGTGCCAGCAGCTTGTGGGCGGGGCCCTACGAGCAGTACTTC
TRBJ2-4,.,TRBV29-1,TRBD2,CSVVLAGDIQYF,TGCAGCGTCGTGCTAGCGGGGGACATTCAGTACTTC
TRBJ1-5,.,TRBV4-2,.,CASSQEGGTVSNQPQHF,TGTGCCAGCAGCCAAGAAGGCGGAACCGTGAGCAATCAGCCCCAGCATTTT
TRBJ1-5,.,TRBV21-1,.,CASSKASGWGPYSNQPQHF,TGTGCCAGCAGCAAAGCCTCGGGATGGGGGCCGTATAGCAATCAGCCCCAGCATTTT
TRBJ2-7,.,TRBV5-8,TRBD1,CASRSGTGLYEQYF,TGTGCCAGCAGGTCCGGGACAGGGCTCTACGAGCAGTACTTC
TRBJ1-2,.,TRBV6-1,.,CASSDLLEGAGNYGYTF,TGTGCCAGCAGTGACCTCCTGGAAGGGGCGGGTAACTATGGCTACACCTTC
TRBJ2-1,.,TRBV27,.,CASTHPGNEQFF,TGTGCCAGCACCCACCCGGGCAATGAGCAGTTCTTC
TRBJ2-5,.,TRBV6-4,TRBD2,CASSEIAGGQETQYF,TGTGCCAGCAGTGAAATAGCGGGGGGCCAAGAGACCCAGTACTTC
TRBJ2-7,.,TRBV7-9,TRBD1,CASSGYDRATYEQYF,TGTGCCAGCAGCGGATACGACAGGGCTACCTACGAGCAGTACTTC
TRBJ2-7,.,TRBV2,TRBD2,CARRGGPTYEQYF,TGTGCCAGACGCGGGGGGCCGACCTACGAGCAGTACTTC
TRBJ2-3,.,TRBV6-1,.,CASSDWSTDTQYF,TGTGCCAGCAGTGACTGGAGCACAGATACGCAGTATTTT
TRBJ2-7,.,TRBV4-1,TRBD2,CASSPTSGPWDEQYF,TGCGCCAGCAGCCCGACTAGCGGTCCATGGGACGAGCAGTACTTC
TRBJ2-2,.,TRBV13,.,CASSLVDGELFF,TGTGCCAGCAGCTTAGTGGACGGGGAGCTGTTTTTT
TRBJ2-7,once,TRBV28,.,CATGEGVEQYF,TGTGCCACCGGAGAAGGGGTCGAGCAGTACTTC
TRBJ1-3,.,TRBV27,.,CASSPDRDSGNTIYF,TGTGCCAGCAGTCCAGACAGAGACTCTGGAAACACCATATATTTT
TRBJ2-1,.,TRBV4-1,.,CASRSDSYNEQFF,TGCGCCAGCAGATCTGACTCCTACAATGAGCAGTTCTTC
TRBJ1-2,.,TRBV16,.,CASSQRVRSNYGYTF,TGTGCCAGCAGCCAAAGGGTTAGATCTAACTATGGCTACACCTTC